The T cell receptor beta chain under discussion was sequenced for a study of CD8 T cells in Susac syndrome. J gave up 4 bases and V 5 bases, and 8 bases lay outside the gene matches. CDR3 length: 17 amino acids. CDR1 LGHDT and CDR2 YNNKEL come from the germline V gene (reference sequence). RNA amounts of roughly 0.5 to 1 ug underwent reverse transcription with random hexamers. TCRdb redid the calling of the immunoSEQ multiplex PCR reads with MiXCR, one entry per CDR3 protein. The sample has roughly 110,000 distinct CDR3 sequences, approximately 93% seen once. The sequence came from a human donor with Susac syndrome. The sequenced sample consisted of CD8+ T cells from PBMCs. J is TRBJ2-5 and V is TRBV3-1, with TRBD2 matching 15 bases. The CDR3 region has the DNA TGTGCCAGCAGCAAGGGACTAGCGGGGGGATGGGGAGAGACCCAGTACTTC. The encoded protein is CASSKGLAGGWGETQYF.